In this sample, the clone carrying this TCR beta chain turned up many times. The antigen remains unidentified. The data derive from a study of blood T cells in healthy people across ages. There were healthy Caucasian individuals from Russia, aged roughly 6 to 90, serving as donors. Next came a second PCR, run for 7 to 11 cycles, which used a sample-barcoded 5' primer along with a J-beta primer mix. TCRdb processed the 5' RACE reads anew with MiXCR; each CDR3 protein has one entry. The table shows roughly 1.9 million distinct CDR3 sequences, with about two fifths occurring only once. Study-wide points: Older age went with lower TCR beta diversity per million T cells, in a roughly linear way. Relative to aged donors, long-lived donors carried more naive CD4+ cells and displayed higher diversity.

Sequenced material: blood. This clonotype was sampled from a human donor in good health.

The chain's CDR3 is CASTTPTGDRVWQYF. DNA for the CDR3: TGTGCCAGCACCACCCCTACAGGGGACAGGGTTTGGCAGTACTTC. The genes are TRBV28 and TRBJ2-4; 9 positions match TRBD1. This CDR3 has 15 residues. Per the germline V gene, CDR1 is MDHEN and CDR2 is SYDVKM. The junction had 17 bases not matched to a gene; V was cut back by 7 bases and J by 13 bases.